The clone carrying this T cell receptor beta chain has only a few counts. Its target is unknown. Everyone who gave samples was a healthy Caucasian. These data belong to a study of identical twins. Study results and caveats: Low generation probability was overrepresented in out-of-frame alpha sequences shared by twins.

V was trimmed by 2 bases and J by 7 bases, leaving 20 bases between them. The CDR3 has 16 residues. Germline V gives CDR1 SEHNR, CDR2 FQNEAQ (reference sequence). TCRdb re-analysed the 5' RACE reads in MiXCR, keeping a single row per CDR3 protein. In the table there are roughly 720,000 distinct CDR3 sequences, about 18% of which are singletons. The data were also submitted as part of a second study, on T cells expressing NK-cell markers. That source reports: One of eight sequenced donors was HCMV-seronegative; the other seven were seropositive.

The chain joins TRBV7-9 to TRBJ1-2; tentative D call: TRBD1 (6 bases). The sample comprised PBMCs. The TCR originated in a young woman in good health. CDR3 amino acids: CASSLTHRARWSGYTF. CDR3 sequence (DNA): TGTGCCAGCAGCTTAACCCACAGGGCGAGATGGAGTGGCTACACCTTC.